A selection of T cell receptor beta chains follows, all from one sample in a study of shared clonotypes between healthy human individuals. Profiling relied on immunoSEQ multiplex PCR, and the TCRdb table lists in-frame clones only, not all of them. The sample shows over 2 million clones, around 92% of them seen only once. Specimen: naive CD4+ T cells from PBMCs. The receptor set was obtained from a man between 18 and 35 years old in good health. Some clones in this sample may be carry-over from other donors' samples. The CDR3 runs from the conserved cysteine through the conserved F or W. D genes are given only for firm matches. The size of a clone is reported for some rows only, either as once, few or many, or as a class for expanded clones.

J	V	size	D	DNA	CDR3
TRBJ2-3	TRBV2	NA	NA	TGTGCCAGCAGAGTTGGCGGCACAGATACGCAGTATTTT	CASRVGGTDTQYF
TRBJ2-1	TRBV14	NA	TRBD2	TGTGCCAGCAGCCAAACTAGCGGGCTACAGTTCTTC	CASSQTSGLQFF
TRBJ2-1	TRBV27	NA	NA	TGTGCCAGCAGTCCTTTCCGACAGGGAGGGGGTTTGGAGCAGTTCTTC	CASSPFRQGGGLEQFF
TRBJ2-5	TRBV2	NA	NA	TGTGCCAGCAGTGAGCGAGTAATCGAGACCCAGTACTTC	CASSERVIETQYF
TRBJ2-7	TRBV9	NA	TRBD1	TGTGCCAGCAGCGTGATGGGGACAGGGACCTACGAGCAGTACTTC	CASSVMGTGTYEQYF
TRBJ2-7	TRBV27	NA	NA	TGTGCCAGCAGTTTTTCTCCGGGGCGGCAAAGCTACGAGCAGTACTTC	CASSFSPGRQSYEQYF
TRBJ2-3	TRBV6-5	NA	TRBD2	TGTGCCAGCAGTTACGGACTAGCGAACACAGATACGCAGTATTTT	CASSYGLANTDTQYF
TRBJ1-1	TRBV10-3	NA	TRBD1	TGTGCCATCGGGATACAGGGGTTCCGCACTGAAGCTTTCTTT	CAIGIQGFRTEAFF
TRBJ2-1	TRBV5-4	NA	TRBD2	TGTGCCAGCAGCTTGGCCGGCCGGCTAGCGGGCGCTGAGCAGTTCTTC	CASSLAGRLAGAEQFF
TRBJ2-3	TRBV5-4	NA	NA	TGTGCCAGCAGCTGGCGGGGAACAGATACGCAGTATTTT	CASSWRGTDTQYF
TRBJ1-4	TRBV7-9	once	NA	TGTGCCAGCAGCTTAACAACTAATGAAAAACTGTTTTTT	CASSLTTNEKLFF
TRBJ2-1	TRBV7-2	NA	TRBD1	TGTGCCAGCAGCTTAGGACGGACAGGGGTTGGGTTGGGTGAGCAGTTCTTC	CASSLGRTGVGLGEQFF
TRBJ2-7	TRBV15	NA	NA	TGTGCCACCAGTGGTAGGGGGGCCCCCCGGGGCGCAAATCGGTACTTC	CATSGRGAPRGANRYF
TRBJ2-4	TRBV30	NA	NA	TGTGCCTGGAGTGTACGTCGCCAAAACATTCAGTACTTC	CAWSVRRQNIQYF
TRBJ2-5	TRBV7-8	NA	NA	TGTGCCACCTCAAAGAACAGGGTCCTAATTGAGACCCAGTACTTC	CATSKNRVLIETQYF
TRBJ2-1	TRBV7-9	NA	NA	TGTGCCACCAGCCGCGGGGAATCCTACAATGAGCAGTTCTTC	CATSRGESYNEQFF
TRBJ1-1	TRBV18	NA	NA	TGTGCCAGCTCACCACCGGGTCGCTCTAGTGAAGCTTTCTTT	CASSPPGRSSEAFF
TRBJ2-1	TRBV5-4	NA	NA	TGTGCCAGCAGCTCCGACCCAGCTAGCAGCTACAATGAGCAGTTCTTC	CASSSDPASSYNEQFF
TRBJ2-5	TRBV7-9	NA	NA	TGTGCCAGCAGCCTCGGCCGGGGTGGGACCCAGTACTTC	CASSLGRGGTQYF
TRBJ2-1	TRBV10-1	NA	NA	TGCGCCAGCAGTGATCGGATGTTGGGGCCAGAGCAGTTCTTC	CASSDRMLGPEQFF